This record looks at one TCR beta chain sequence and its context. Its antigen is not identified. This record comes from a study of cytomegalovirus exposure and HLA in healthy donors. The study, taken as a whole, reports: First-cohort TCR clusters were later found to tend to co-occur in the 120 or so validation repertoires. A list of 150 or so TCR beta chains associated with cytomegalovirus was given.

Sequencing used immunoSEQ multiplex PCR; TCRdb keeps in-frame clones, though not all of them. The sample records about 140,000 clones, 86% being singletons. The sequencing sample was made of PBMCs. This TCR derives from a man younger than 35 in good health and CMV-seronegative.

The CDR3 loop is CASSHLGGGFYNEQFF. Here the CDR3 DNA reads TGTGCCAGCAGCCATTTAGGAGGAGGCTTCTACAATGAGCAGTTCTTC. The chain couples TRBV7-9 to TRBJ2-1; D perhaps matches TRBD2 (5 bases). The length of the CDR3 is 16 residues. Germline lookup yields CDR1 SEHNR and CDR2 FQNEAQ (reference sequence). The V end was cut by 5 bases, the J end by 3 bases, with 17 bases between.